This T cell receptor beta chain was recovered during a study of beta chain features in type 1 diabetes. Blood was drawn once from each donor into heparinised tubes. The draws averaged about 0.12 L. Per germline, CDR1 GTSNPN and CDR2 SVGIG (reference sequence). V was pared by 3 bases and J by 0 bases, with 1 base of the junction left unmatched. CDR3 length: 15 residues. Findings and limits, study-wide: Lower insertion and higher deletion counts appeared at VDJ junctions in type 1 diabetes patients. Among patients, naive, central memory and Treg TCRB repertoires appeared more similar than among healthy donors.

All of the isolated RNA was reverse transcribed, so expressed TCRB transcripts were sequenced. Using immunoSEQ multiplex PCR, the repertoire was profiled, and TCRdb retains in-frame clones only, with some absent. The sample holds under 200,000 clones, over 7.5% seen once. About this clone itself: What it binds is not known. Distinct nucleotide sequences in the sample also encode this CDR3.

Sequencing input: central memory CD4+ T cells from blood. The clonotype was recovered from a man in his late teens or twenties in good health. The rearrangement uses TRBV30 and TRBJ1-4; 10 nucleotides align to TRBD1. For the CDR3, the DNA is TGTGCCTGGAGAGGACAGGGGGCAACTAATGAAAAACTGTTTTTT. It is translated as CAWRGQGATNEKLFF.